This T cell receptor (beta chain) was identified during a study of shared clonotypes between healthy human individuals. Study details: Three plates were used per donor for CD4 naive, three for CD4 memory, two for CD8 naive and one for CD8 memory.

Donation came from healthy HIV-negative adults that had no recent acute infections or vaccinations. Per the germline V gene, CDR1 is WNHNN and CDR2 is SYGVQD (reference sequence). Trimming cost V 8 bases and J 8 bases, with 27 bases left between them. CDR3 length equals 16 residues. This clone was found once. In the original processing: Because ImmunoSEQ provided only junction sequences with no quality scores, the filtering differed. Sequencing was performed with immunoSEQ multiplex PCR; in TCRdb, only in-frame clones are kept and a portion is missing. The V and J calls and the clone size are those of that table, but D and trimming were determined from the DNA. Of more than 850,000 clones listed, approximately 80% were seen once; the top ten hold 0.52%.

This chain uses TRBV10-1 with TRBJ1-2; weak D call: TRBD1 (6 bases). The receptor's source is a man between 18 and 29 years old in good health. Some clones in this sample may be carry-over from other donors' samples. The sequencing input was memory CD4+ T cells from PBMCs. Subset reported: CD45RA-negative fraction. The CDR3 loop reads CASDEAGVDTLPGYTF. The DNA for the CDR3 is TGCGCCAGCGATGAGGCAGGGGTTGACACCCTTCCAGGCTACACCTTC.